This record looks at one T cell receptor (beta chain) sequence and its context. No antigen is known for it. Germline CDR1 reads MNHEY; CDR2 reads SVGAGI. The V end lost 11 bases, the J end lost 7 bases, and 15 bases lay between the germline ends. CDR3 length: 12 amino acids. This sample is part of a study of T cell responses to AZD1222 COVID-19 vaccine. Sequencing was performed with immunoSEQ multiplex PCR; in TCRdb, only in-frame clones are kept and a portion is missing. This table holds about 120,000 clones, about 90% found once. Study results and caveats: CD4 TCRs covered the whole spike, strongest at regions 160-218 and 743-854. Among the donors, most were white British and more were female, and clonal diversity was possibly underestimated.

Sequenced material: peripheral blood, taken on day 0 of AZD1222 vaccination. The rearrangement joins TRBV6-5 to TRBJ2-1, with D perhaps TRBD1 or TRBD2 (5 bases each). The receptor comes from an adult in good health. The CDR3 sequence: CASRGTANEQFF. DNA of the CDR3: TGTGCCTCCAGAGGGACGGCGAATGAGCAGTTCTTC.